This T cell receptor beta chain was found in a study of blood T cell repertoires in COVID-19. The V gene end was trimmed by 4 bases and the J gene end by 6 bases; junction bases not matched to a gene: 7. This CDR3 has 15 residues. From germline, CDR1 is LGHDT and CDR2 YNNKEL (reference sequence). Clones were sequenced by immunoSEQ multiplex PCR, and TCRdb holds only the in-frame ones, with some missing. The sample records just over 150,000 clones, approximately 80% being singletons. The TCR originated in a woman in her 50s with acute or convalescent COVID-19. Sequencing was performed on peripheral blood. The chain recombines TRBV3-1 (or the pseudogene TRBV3-2) with TRBJ1-4, with TRBD1 matching 8 bases. The CDR3 spells CASSPRQGIDEKLFF. CDR3 nucleotides: TGTGCCAGCAGCCCGAGACAGGGGATTGATGAAAAACTGTTTTTT.